This entry lists 12 T cell receptor beta chains sequenced from one sample in a study of blood T cell repertoires in COVID-19. Measured with immunoSEQ multiplex PCR; TCRdb has only the in-frame clones, and not every one. The table has roughly 150,000 clones, 81% seen once. What was sequenced was peripheral blood. Receptors originate from a man in his sixties with active or convalescent COVID-19.

This clone was picked up a small number of times. The chain combines TRBV5-5 with TRBJ1-2; weak D call: TRBD1 (6 bases). The V gene's germline CDR1 is SGHKS and CDR2 YYEKEE (reference sequence). This CDR3 contains 15 residues. Deletions cut 4 bases from V and 4 bases from J, with 17 bases between. CDR3 nucleotides: TGTGCCAGCAGCACCCCGGGGGGGCTCGTCTATGGCTACACCTTC. Translation gives CASSTPGGLVYGYTF.

V and J are TRBV6-5 and TRBJ1-1; TRBD1 aligns across 10 bases. This CDR3 region has 16 residues. V was pared by 0 bases and J by 7 bases, with 8 bases of the junction left unmatched. The V gene's germline CDR1 is MNHEY and CDR2 SVGAGI. The CDR3 DNA reads as TGTGCCAGCAGTTACTCGGGGGACAGGGGAGGGTATGAAGCTTTCTTT. Its translation: CASSYSGDRGGYEAFF.

The chain links TRBV10-3 to TRBJ2-1; 8 bases align to TRBD2. The trim removed 2 bases at V and 8 bases at J, leaving 8 bases unmatched. Germline CDR1 and CDR2: ENHRY and SYGVKD. The CDR3 is 15 amino acids. CDR3 sequence reads: CAISEPTSARDEQFF. In DNA, the CDR3 is TGTGCCATCAGTGAGCCGACTAGCGCAAGGGATGAGCAGTTCTTC.

V is TRBV29-1 and J is TRBJ2-5, with D perhaps matching TRBD1 (6 bases). Germline V lookup: CDR1 SQVTM, CDR2 ANQGSEA. With 4 bases removed from V and 2 bases from J, the gap between germline ends came to 14 bases. This CDR3 has 14 residues. The CDR3 loop is CSVAGDTAQETQYF. DNA for the CDR3: TGCAGCGTTGCAGGGGACACCGCGCAAGAGACCCAGTACTTC.

Remarks on this clone: With a much larger clone just one base away, this may be a read error. This chain links TRBV9 with TRBJ2-2, with 10 nucleotides matching TRBD1. CDR3 length: 19 residues. Germline trimming cut 4 bases from V and 2 bases from J; bases unmatched to any gene: 14. Germline-derived CDR1 and CDR2 are SGDLS and YYNGEE. CDR3 in amino acids: CASSTELSRDRGNTGELFF. CDR3 nucleotide sequence: TGTGCCAGCAGCACCGAGCTCTCCCGGGACAGGGGCAACACCGGGGAGCTGTTTTTT.

This sequence joins TRBV6-5 and TRBJ1-1; D gene unclear. CDR1 is MNHEY and CDR2 is SVGAGI in the germline V gene. V lost 2 bases and J 2 bases, leaving 9 bases between the germline ends. This CDR3 contains 14 residues. The CDR3 spells CASSYSQSNTEAFF. CDR3 DNA: TGTGCCAGCAGTTACAGTCAAAGCAACACTGAAGCTTTCTTT.

V gene TRBV5-4 combines with J gene TRBJ1-1; a weak D match, TRBD1 (6 bases). The ends were cut back, 2 bases at V and 4 bases at J, with 9 bases in the middle. The V gene's germline CDR1 is SGHNT and CDR2 YYREEE (reference sequence). This CDR3 has 13 amino acids. DNA for the CDR3: TGTGCCAGCAGCTTAAAAGGGGGCACTGAAGCTTTCTTT. It specifies CASSLKGGTEAFF.

This chain connects TRBV11-3 to TRBJ1-6; 8 bases are shared with TRBD1. V was pared by 5 bases and J by 12 bases, with 9 bases of the junction left unmatched. CDR3 size: 14 residues. CDR1 and CDR2 (germline): SGHNT, YENEEA. CDR3 amino acids: CASSSRDRILPLHF. In nucleotides, the CDR3 is TGTGCCAGCAGCAGCCGGGACAGGATCTTACCCCTCCACTTT.

The chain has TRBV27 and TRBJ2-5; 14 positions agree with TRBD2. V shed 11 bases, J shed 13 bases, and the junction held 9 bases outside the gene matches. CDR1 MNHEY and CDR2 SMNVEV come from the germline V gene (reference sequence). The CDR3 is made up of 12 amino acids. The CDR3 spells CASRGLAGARYF. For the CDR3, the DNA is TGTGCCTCCAGGGGACTAGCGGGGGCGAGGTACTTC.

There are a few counts of this clone. The V call is TRBV5-8, the J call TRBJ1-5, with TRBD1 matching 7 bases. Per germline, CDR1 SGHTS and CDR2 YDEGEE. V shed 5 bases and J 0 bases; nucleotides not matched to a gene: 11. The CDR3 has 17 amino acids. For the CDR3, the DNA is TGTGCCAGCAGTTCAGGACAGGTTTCCAATAGCAATCAGCCCCAGCATTTT. Translating it yields CASSSGQVSNSNQPQHF.

The V call is TRBV7-8, the J call TRBJ2-7; 11 nucleotides line up with TRBD1. There are 17 residues in the CDR3. Germline CDR1 SGHVS, CDR2 FQNEAQ. The V and J ends lost 5 bases and 0 bases, in that order; junction bases with no gene match: 9. Written as DNA, the CDR3 is TGTGCCAGCAGCGAAAGGACAGGGGGCTCCGCCTCCTACGAGCAGTACTTC. Encoded protein: CASSERTGGSASYEQYF.

The V gene is TRBV3-1 (or the pseudogene TRBV3-2), the J gene TRBJ1-1; no reliable D call. V was clipped by 4 bases and J by 7 bases, with 16 bases between them. Germline loops: CDR1 LGHDT, CDR2 YNNKEL (reference sequence). CDR3 length equals 14 residues. CDR3 in amino acids: CASSLKDLGVEAFF. The CDR3 bases are TGTGCCAGCAGCCTAAAGGACTTGGGTGTTGAAGCTTTCTTT.